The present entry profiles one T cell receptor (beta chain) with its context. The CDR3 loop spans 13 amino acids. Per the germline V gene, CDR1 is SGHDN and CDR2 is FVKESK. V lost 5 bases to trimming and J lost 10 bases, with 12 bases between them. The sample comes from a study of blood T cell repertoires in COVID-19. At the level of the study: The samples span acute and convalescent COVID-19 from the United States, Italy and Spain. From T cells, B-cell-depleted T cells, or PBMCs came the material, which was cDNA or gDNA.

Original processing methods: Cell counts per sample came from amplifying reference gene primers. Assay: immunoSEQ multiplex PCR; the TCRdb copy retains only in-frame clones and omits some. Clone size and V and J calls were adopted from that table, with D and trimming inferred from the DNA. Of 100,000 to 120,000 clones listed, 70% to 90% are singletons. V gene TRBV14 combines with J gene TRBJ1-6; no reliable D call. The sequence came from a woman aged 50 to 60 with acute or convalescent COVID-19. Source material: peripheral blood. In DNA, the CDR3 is TGTGCCAGCAGCGCAGTTGGCTGGTCACCCCTCCACTTT. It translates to CASSAVGWSPLHF.